This T cell receptor beta chain was recovered during a study of T cells in Graves' hyperthyroidism and ophthalmopathy. Study at large: Blood from the periphery was taken at initial diagnosis, before any treatment. Notes on the study in general: Through a model of 13 V-J features, ophthalmopathy was separated from stable hyperthyroidism. Appearing also in blood were most of the thyroid clonotypes expanded above 0.001.

J lost 5 bases, V lost 4 bases, and 8 bases had no gene match. The germline V gene has CDR1 LGHDT and CDR2 YNNKEL (reference sequence). This CDR3 has 15 amino acids. TCR beta CDR3 sequences were amplified from RNA transcripts. Primed by the HTBI set, a first-round RT-PCR was run on the TCR CDR3. TCRdb independently ran MiXCR on the multiplex PCR reads; one entry per CDR3 protein. This sample has about 640,000 distinct CDR3 sequences, with less than 25% found just once. Exclusion followed for patients with uncontrolled infection, other autoimmune disease, pregnancy or lactation. Regarding this clonotype: What it binds is not known.

Sequencing was performed on blood. This sequence originates from a man aged 25 to 45 with Graves' ophthalmopathy. The J gene is TRBJ2-5, the V gene TRBV3-1, with 9 bases lining up with TRBD1. CDR3 residues: CASSLRRDRAETQYF. The DNA for the CDR3 is TGTGCCAGCAGCCTACGCCGGGACAGGGCGGAGACCCAGTACTTC.